This T cell receptor beta chain was found in a study of blood T cell repertoires in COVID-19 (dated by TCRdb to the early 2020s). Background on the whole study: Samples from collaborators originated in the United States, Italy and Spain and spanned both the acute and convalescent phases of COVID-19. The dataset comprised deeply sampled blood TCRbeta repertoires from subjects exposed to, actively infected with, or recovered from COVID-19. The material from the prospective study consisted of cDNA or gDNA derived from T cells, B-cell-depleted T cells, or PBMCs. The sample metadata nearly always contained a de-identified subject ID, COVID-19 status, age in years and sex. Samples came from the ongoing ImmuneRACE study (first 160 participants) plus 1,254 subjects from 6 global collaborators. A freely available public database, intended as a resource for researchers studying the immune response to SARS-CoV-2, is where the repertoires were released. HLA class I and class II types, where available, came from metadata supplied by the sample provider rather than from assay-based typing. The paper as a whole reports these results and caveats: How much clinical and demographic metadata was included differed by source and by participant, and the metadata was provided uncurated.

Samples from volunteer blood donors who had recovered from COVID-19 were contributed by a second Seattle source. The collaborating institutions used their own protocols to collect whole blood in K2EDTA tubes. For TCRbeta analysis, collaborators shipped samples as frozen whole blood, isolated PBMCs, or DNA extracted from either of those sample types. TCRbeta CDR3 regions were amplified from genomic DNA by means of the immunoSEQ Assay, a bias-controlled multiplex PCR. As for the original processing: Within the assay, amplification of reference gene primers was used to estimate how many nucleated cells each sample contained. To quantify the absolute abundance of each unique TCRbeta CDR3 rearrangement, sequence reads were collapsed and filtered. For each sample, productive Simpson clonality was calculated as the square root of Simpson's diversity index across productive rearrangements. Entries here come from immuneACCESS through TCRdb and include only in-frame sequences with V and J called. Some clones fail to appear in such tables; in the studies checked, an unresolved V gene covers under half of the shortfall, and the cause of the remainder is unknown. V and J calls and clone size follow that table, whereas D and trimming were derived from the DNA. The sample yields 200,000 to 300,000 clones; roughly 86% were counted once. The ten largest clones capture approximately 1.5% of the sample.

In regard to this clone: No antigen is known for it. No much larger clone is present one base from it, and per-base qualities are unavailable.

V is cut by 3 bases and J by 0 bases, and the space between the germline ends is 5 bases. The CDR1 and CDR2 encoded by the germline V gene are KGHSH and LQKENI. From its cysteine to its phenylalanine, the CDR3 spans 13 amino acids. Only the CDR3 DNA stays, 39 bases, in frame from base 1. This receptor chain uses TRBV18 and TRBJ1-1; the D gene identity is not certain. The source material was peripheral blood. The sequence was collected from a woman aged 60 to 75 who had recovered from COVID-19. The sequenced DNA: TGTGCCAGCTCACCTGGAGTGAACACTGAAGCTTTCTTT. It translates as CASSPGVNTEAFF.